This T cell receptor beta chain emerged from a study of cytomegalovirus exposure and HLA in healthy donors. Study observations and caveats: The study recorded about 150 TCR beta chains that were cytomegalovirus-associated. Serostatus for CMV was the only available immune exposure information.

PCR used 60 Vbeta primers and 13 Jbeta primers. This table comes from immunoSEQ multiplex PCR, and its TCRdb copy is limited to in-frame clones, with some not included. The profile covers about 120,000 clones, with about 74% appearing a single time and 5.5% to 8% taken by the ten largest. Comment on this clone: As yet, its antigen is unknown.

Germline CDR1 is SNHLY and CDR2 is FYNNEI. The CDR3 covers 14 residues. With 9 bases clipped from V and 7 bases from J, the junction kept 10 bases outside the gene matches. Sequenced: PBMCs. This sequence originates from a male donor in good health and CMV-seronegative. V usage is TRBV2 and J usage is TRBJ1-2; 11 nucleotides agree with TRBD1. CDR3 protein: CASNEGQGAGGYTF. Written as DNA, the CDR3 is TGTGCCAGTAATGAAGGACAGGGGGCCGGTGGCTACACCTTC.